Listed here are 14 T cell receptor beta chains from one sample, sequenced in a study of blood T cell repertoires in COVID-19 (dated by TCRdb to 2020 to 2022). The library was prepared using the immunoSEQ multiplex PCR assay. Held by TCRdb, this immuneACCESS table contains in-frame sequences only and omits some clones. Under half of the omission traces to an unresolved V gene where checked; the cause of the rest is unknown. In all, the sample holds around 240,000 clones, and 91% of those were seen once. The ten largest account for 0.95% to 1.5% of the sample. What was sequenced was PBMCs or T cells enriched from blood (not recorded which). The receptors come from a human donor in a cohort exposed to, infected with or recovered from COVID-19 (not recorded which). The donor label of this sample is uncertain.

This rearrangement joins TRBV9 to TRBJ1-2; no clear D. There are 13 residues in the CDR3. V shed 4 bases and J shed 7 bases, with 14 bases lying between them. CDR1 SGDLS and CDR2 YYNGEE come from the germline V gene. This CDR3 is CASSLGGPGGYTF. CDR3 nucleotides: TGTGCCAGCAGCTTGGGAGGGCCGGGTGGCTACACCTTC.

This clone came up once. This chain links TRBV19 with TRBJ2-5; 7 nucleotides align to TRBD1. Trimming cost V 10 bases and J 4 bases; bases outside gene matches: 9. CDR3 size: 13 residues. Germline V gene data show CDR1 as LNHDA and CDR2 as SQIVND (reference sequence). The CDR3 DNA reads TGTGCCACCAAGATACAGGGGAGAGAGACCCAGTACTTC. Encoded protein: CATKIQGRETQYF.

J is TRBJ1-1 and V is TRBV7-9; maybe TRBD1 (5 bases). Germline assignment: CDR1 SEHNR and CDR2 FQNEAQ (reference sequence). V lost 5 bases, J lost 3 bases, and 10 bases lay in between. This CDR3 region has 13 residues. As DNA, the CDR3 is TGTGCCAGCAGCCTGGGACTTCACACTGAAGCTTTCTTT. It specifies CASSLGLHTEAFF.

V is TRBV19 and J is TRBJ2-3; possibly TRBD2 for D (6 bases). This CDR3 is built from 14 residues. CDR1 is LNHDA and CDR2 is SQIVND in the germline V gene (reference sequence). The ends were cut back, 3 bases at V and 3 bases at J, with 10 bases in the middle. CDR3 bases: TGTGCCAGTAGTATCTTAGCGGATACAGATACGCAGTATTTT. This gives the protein CASSILADTDTQYF.

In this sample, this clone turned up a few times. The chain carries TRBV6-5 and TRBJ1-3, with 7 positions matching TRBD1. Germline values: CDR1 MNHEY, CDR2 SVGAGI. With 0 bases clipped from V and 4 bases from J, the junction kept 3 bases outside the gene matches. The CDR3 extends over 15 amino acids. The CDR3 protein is CASSYSGQYGNTIYF. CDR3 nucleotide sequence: TGTGCCAGCAGTTACTCGGGACAGTACGGAAACACCATATATTTT.

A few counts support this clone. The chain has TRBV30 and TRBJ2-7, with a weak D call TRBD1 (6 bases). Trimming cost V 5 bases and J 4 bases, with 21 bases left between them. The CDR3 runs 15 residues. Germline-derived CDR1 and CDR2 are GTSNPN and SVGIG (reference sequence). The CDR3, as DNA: TGTGCCTGGGAAGCTAATGCCGGGACATATTACGAGCAGTACTTC. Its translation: CAWEANAGTYYEQYF. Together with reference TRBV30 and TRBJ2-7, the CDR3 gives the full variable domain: SQTIHQWPATLVQPVGSPLSLECTVEGTSNPNLYWYRQAAGRGLQLLFYSVGIGQISSEVPQNLSASRPQDRQFILSSKKLLLSDSGFYLCAWEANAGTYYEQYFGPGTRLTVT.

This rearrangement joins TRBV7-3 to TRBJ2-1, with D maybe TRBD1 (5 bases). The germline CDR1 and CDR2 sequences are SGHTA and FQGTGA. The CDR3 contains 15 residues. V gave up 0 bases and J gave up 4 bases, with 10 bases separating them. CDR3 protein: CASSLTKGPYNEQFF. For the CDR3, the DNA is TGTGCCAGCAGCTTAACGAAGGGGCCGTACAATGAGCAGTTCTTC.

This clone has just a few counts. The CDR3 DNA sequence: TGTGCCAGCAGCTCCCGCCGGCAGGGAAGGGAGCAGTACTTC. Its protein product is CASSSRRQGREQYF. The rearrangement uses TRBV7-6 and TRBJ2-7; TRBD1 might be the D (5 bases). This CDR3 is 14 amino acids long. The germline V and J ends were trimmed by 4 bases and 7 bases, with 17 bases remaining between them. Germline CDR1 and CDR2: SGHVS and FNYEAQ.

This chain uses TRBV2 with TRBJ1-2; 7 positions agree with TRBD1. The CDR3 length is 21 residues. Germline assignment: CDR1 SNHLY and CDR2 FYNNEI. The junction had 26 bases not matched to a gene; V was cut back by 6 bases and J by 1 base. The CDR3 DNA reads TGTGCCAGCAGAGATGGGGACAGTTTGTGGTTCATTGTGGCCAATAACTATGGCTACACCTTC. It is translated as CASRDGDSLWFIVANNYGYTF.

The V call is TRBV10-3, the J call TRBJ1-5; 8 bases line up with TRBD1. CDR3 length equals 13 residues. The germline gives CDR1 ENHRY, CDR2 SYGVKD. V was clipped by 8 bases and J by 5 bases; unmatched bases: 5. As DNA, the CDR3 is TGTGCCATCTCGCAGGGGGCAGATCAGCCCCAGCATTTT. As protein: CAISQGADQPQHF.

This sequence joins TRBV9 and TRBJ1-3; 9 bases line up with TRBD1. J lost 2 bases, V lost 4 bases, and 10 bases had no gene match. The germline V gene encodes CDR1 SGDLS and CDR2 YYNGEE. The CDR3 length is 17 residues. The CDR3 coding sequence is TGTGCCAGCAGCCCCTGGGACAGGGTGCAGGCTGGAAACACCATATATTTT. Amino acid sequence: CASSPWDRVQAGNTIYF.

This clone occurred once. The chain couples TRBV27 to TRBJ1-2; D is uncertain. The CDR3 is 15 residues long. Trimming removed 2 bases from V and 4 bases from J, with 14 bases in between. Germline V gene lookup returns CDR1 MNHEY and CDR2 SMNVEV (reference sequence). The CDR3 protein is CASSLEGSASYGYTF. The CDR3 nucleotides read TGTGCCAGCAGTTTAGAGGGATCAGCCTCCTATGGCTACACCTTC.

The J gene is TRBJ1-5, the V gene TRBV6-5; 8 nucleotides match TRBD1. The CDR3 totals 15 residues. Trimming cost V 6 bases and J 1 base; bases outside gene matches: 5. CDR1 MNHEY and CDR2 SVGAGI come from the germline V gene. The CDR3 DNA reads TGTGCCAGCAGAAGACAGGGGCAGAGCAATCAGCCCCAGCATTTT. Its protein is CASRRQGQSNQPQHF.

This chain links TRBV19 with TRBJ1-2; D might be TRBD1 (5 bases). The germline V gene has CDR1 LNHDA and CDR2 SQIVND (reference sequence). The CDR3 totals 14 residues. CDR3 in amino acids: CASSKSGQIYGYTF. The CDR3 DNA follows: TGTGCTAGCTCAAAGTCAGGGCAGATCTATGGCTACACCTTC.